Listed here are 2 T cell receptor beta chains from one sample, sequenced in a study of regulatory T cells in long-lasting Graves disease. Time point meaning: newly diagnosed GD, antithyroid drugs for less than 3 months. PBMC-derived RNA was used for the TCR library. Researchers made TCR beta libraries by using iRepertoire HTBI primers and running Arm-PCR on CDR3 regions. TCRdb reanalysed the multiplex PCR reads using MiXCR and keeps one entry per CDR3 protein. Counted here are about 380,000 distinct CDR3 sequences, 15% to 19% occurring once; the ten biggest clones make up about a fifth. The sample was peripheral blood mononuclear cells (PBMCs), taken at new diagnosis, from a patient treated with antithyroid drugs. These receptors were obtained from a female donor with Graves disease.

This clonotype has more than one count but fewer than ten. The V gene is TRBV6-1, the J gene TRBJ1-5; D is undetermined. Trimming stripped 7 bases from V and 1 base from J, with 17 bases between. The length of the CDR3 is 16 residues. The germline V gene encodes CDR1 MNHNS and CDR2 SASEGT. CDR3 region: CASNPFAGMSNQPQHF. The DNA for the CDR3 is TGTGCCAGCAACCCCTTCGCGGGGATGAGCAATCAGCCCCAGCATTTT.

V and J are TRBV5-1 and TRBJ2-1; D possibly matches TRBD1 or TRBD2 (6 bases each). The CDR3 is made up of 16 amino acids. Between the trimmed V and J ends, which lost 2 bases and 7 bases, there was a span of 19 bases. Germline CDR1 SGHRS, CDR2 YFSETQ. The CDR3 protein is CASSFGSGGAKNEQFF. CDR3 nucleotides: TGCGCCAGCAGCTTCGGGTCCGGGGGCGCAAAGAATGAGCAGTTCTTC.